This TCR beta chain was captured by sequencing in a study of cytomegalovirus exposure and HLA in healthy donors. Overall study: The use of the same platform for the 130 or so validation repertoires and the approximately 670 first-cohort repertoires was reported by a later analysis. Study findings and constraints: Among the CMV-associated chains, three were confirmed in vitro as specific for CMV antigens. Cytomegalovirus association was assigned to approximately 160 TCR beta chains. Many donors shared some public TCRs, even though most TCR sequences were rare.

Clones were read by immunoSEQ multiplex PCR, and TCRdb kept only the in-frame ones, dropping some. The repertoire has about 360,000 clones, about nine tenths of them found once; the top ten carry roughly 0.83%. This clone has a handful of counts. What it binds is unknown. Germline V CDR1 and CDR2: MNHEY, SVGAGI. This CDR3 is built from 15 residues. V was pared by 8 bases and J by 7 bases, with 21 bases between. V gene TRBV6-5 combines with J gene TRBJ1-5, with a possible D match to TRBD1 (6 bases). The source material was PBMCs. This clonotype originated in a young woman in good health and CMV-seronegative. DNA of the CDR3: TGTGCCAGCTCCTTATCGGCACAGGGAAGACAGCCCCAGCATTTT. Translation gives CASSLSAQGRQPQHF.